The 22 T cell receptor beta chains below come from one sample, sequenced in a study of response to subunit inactivated influenza vaccine. One entry per CDR3 protein results from TCRdb running MiXCR on the RT-PCR reads. This sample yields 430,000 or so distinct CDR3 sequences, of which about 10% are seen a single time; 10% to 15% belongs to the top ten. The starting material was PBMCs from blood, obtained more than 35 days after vaccination. Receptor source: a man between 50 and 59 years old who received an inactivated influenza vaccine.

The chain employs TRBV9 and TRBJ2-1; D unresolved. Germline CDR1 and CDR2: SGDLS and YYNGEE. The CDR3 totals 16 residues. The ends were cut back, 0 bases at V and 0 bases at J, with 10 bases in the middle. The CDR3 DNA reads TGTGCCAGCAGCGTAGGTGGCAGGAGCTCCTACAATGAGCAGTTCTTC. Translating it yields CASSVGGRSSYNEQFF.

The CDR3 sequence: CASSSLKGLAAFF. The DNA for the CDR3 is TGCGCCAGCAGCTCCTTGAAAGGGCTAGCAGCTTTCTTT. The gene calls are TRBV4-1 and TRBJ1-1, with D unresolved. Germline V lookup: CDR1 MGHRA, CDR2 YSYEKL. V dropped 5 bases and J dropped 10 bases, with 17 bases sitting between them. The CDR3 sequence is 13 residues long.

This clonotype was picked up a small number of times. CDR3 coding DNA: TGCGCCAGCAGCTCCGTGGGGGCTAGCGGGAGTTCCCTCTACAATGAGCAGTTCTTC. Its translation is CASSSVGASGSSLYNEQFF. The V gene is TRBV5-1, the J gene TRBJ2-1; 10 positions match TRBD2. V trimming: 3 bases; J trimming: 3 bases; junction bases outside the gene matches: 15. The CDR3 extends over 19 amino acids. CDR1 is SGHRS and CDR2 is YFSETQ in the germline V gene. Looking up the rest from reference TRBV5-1 and TRBJ2-1 gives the full variable domain: KAGVTQTPRYLIKTRGQQVTLSCSPISGHRSVSWYQQTPGQGLQFLFEYFSETQRNKGNFPGRFSGRQFSNSRSEMNVSTLELGDSALYLCASSSVGASGSSLYNEQFFGPGTRLTVL.

This clonotype was detected many times. This chain connects TRBV12-3 or TRBV12-4 to TRBJ2-7; weak D call: TRBD1 (5 bases). V was trimmed by 5 bases and J by 7 bases, leaving 15 bases between them. The CDR3 extends over 13 amino acids. The CDR3 protein is CASSPWGPGEQYF. In nucleotides, the CDR3 is TGTGCCAGCAGTCCCTGGGGTCCAGGGGAGCAGTACTTC.

The chain combines TRBV7-2 with TRBJ2-1, with D hard to call. The V gene's germline CDR1 is SGHTA and CDR2 FQGNSA. The V end was cut by 1 base, the J end by 8 bases, with 9 bases between. CDR3 length: 13 amino acids. CDR3 nucleotides: TGTGCCAGCAGCTTAGAATTGGGCTATGAGCAGTTCTTC. It specifies CASSLELGYEQFF.

V gene TRBV7-2 combines with J gene TRBJ2-3; no reliable D call. Germline V CDR1 and CDR2: SGHTA, FQGNSA. CDR3 length: 14 residues. V was cut by 4 bases and J by 1 base, with 9 bases left in between. CDR3 protein: CASSWLTRTDTQYF. In DNA form, the CDR3 reads TGTGCCAGCAGCTGGTTAACCCGCACAGATACGCAGTATTTT.

This clonotype has more than one count but fewer than ten. This chain links TRBV14 with TRBJ2-1, with 15 bases identical to TRBD2. This CDR3 has 20 amino acids. The germline V gene has CDR1 SGHDN and CDR2 FVKESK. Unmatched junction bases numbered 7, after V lost 1 base and J lost 0 bases. DNA for the CDR3: TGTGCCAGCAGCCAAGGACCGGGACTAGCGGGGGGAAGCTCCTACAATGAGCAGTTCTTC. It yields the protein CASSQGPGLAGGSSYNEQFF.

This clonotype was seen at least ten times. J is TRBJ2-3 and V is TRBV6-5; D remains ambiguous. Trimming pared 5 bases from V and 2 bases from J, leaving 11 bases between. CDR1 and CDR2 (germline): MNHEY, SVGAGI. The CDR3 has 14 residues. In DNA, the CDR3 is TGTGCCAGCAGTACTGGGAAGTTCACAGATACGCAGTATTTT. The encoded protein is CASSTGKFTDTQYF.

This clonotype was seen only a few times. The chain joins TRBV5-1 to TRBJ1-2; a possible D gene is TRBD1 (6 bases). This CDR3 contains 16 residues. V was clipped by 4 bases and J by 3 bases, with 19 bases between them. Germline CDR1 reads SGHRS; CDR2 reads YFSETQ. The CDR3 sequence is CASSPSGGHSYYGYTF. The CDR3 nucleotides read TGCGCCAGCAGCCCAAGCGGGGGGCACTCCTACTATGGCTACACCTTC.

The CDR3 is CASSQAQGAGEKLFF. The CDR3 DNA sequence: TGCGCCAGCAGCCAAGCCCAGGGGGCAGGAGAAAAACTGTTTTTT. The chain combines TRBV4-3 with TRBJ1-4; TRBD1 matches at 8 bases. CDR1 LGHNA and CDR2 YSLEER come from the germline V gene. This CDR3 spans 15 amino acids. The junction had 6 bases not matched to a gene; V was cut back by 1 base and J by 8 bases.

The genes are TRBV20-1 and TRBJ2-1; D uncertain. The CDR3 runs 14 residues. CDR1 and CDR2 (germline): DFQATT, SNEGSKA (reference sequence). Between the trimmed V and J ends, which lost 5 bases and 8 bases, there was a span of 19 bases. The CDR3 is CSARRPPRIDEQFF. The CDR3 DNA reads as TGCAGTGCTCGCCGCCCCCCTAGAATCGATGAGCAGTTCTTC.

The J gene is TRBJ2-2, the V gene TRBV6-5; D is unclear. Looked up from germline, CDR1 is MNHEY and CDR2 is SVGAGI. The CDR3 is 16 amino acids. The V end lost 0 bases, the J end lost 1 base, and 9 bases lay between the germline ends. As DNA, the CDR3 is TGTGCCAGCAGTTACTCTCGCTTCCGGAACACCGGGGAGCTGTTTTTT. Translated, it gives CASSYSRFRNTGELFF.

This clonotype was counted ten times or more. This sequence joins TRBV7-2 and TRBJ2-2, with TRBD1 as a possible D gene (5 bases). V was trimmed by 5 bases and J by 4 bases, leaving 11 bases between them. Germline values: CDR1 SGHTA, CDR2 FQGNSA. This CDR3 has 14 residues. CDR3 bases: TGTGCCAGCAGCCCCGGACATTCCACCGGGGAGCTGTTTTTT. Translation: CASSPGHSTGELFF.

J is TRBJ1-1 and V is TRBV10-3; unclear D gene. This CDR3 region has 13 residues. Germline V CDR1 and CDR2: ENHRY, SYGVKD. V shed 0 bases and J shed 2 bases, with 4 bases lying between them. CDR3 sequence reads: CAISESPNTEAFF. For the CDR3, the DNA is TGTGCCATCAGTGAGTCGCCCAACACTGAAGCTTTCTTT.

The V call is TRBV6-1, the J call TRBJ2-7; tentatively, D is TRBD1 or TRBD2 (5 bases each). CDR3 length: 16 amino acids. The germline V gene has CDR1 MNHNS and CDR2 SASEGT. The V end was cut by 6 bases, the J end by 1 base, with 19 bases between. In nucleotides, the CDR3 is TGTGCCAGCAGCAGGGAGAAAAGGCTCAGGTCCTACGAGCAGTACTTC. Its protein product is CASSREKRLRSYEQYF.

This clonotype was detected many times. The chain couples TRBV7-8 to TRBJ1-1; unclear D gene. Germline V gives CDR1 SGHVS, CDR2 FQNEAQ. The CDR3 length is 11 residues. Between the trimmed V and J ends, which lost 3 bases and 7 bases, there was a span of 6 bases. Here the CDR3 reads CASSFVGEAFF. DNA of the CDR3: TGTGCCAGCAGCTTCGTTGGTGAAGCTTTCTTT.

This clonotype came up a few times. The gene calls are TRBV7-2 and TRBJ2-2, with 7 nucleotides matching TRBD1. The CDR3 extends over 14 amino acids. From germline, CDR1 is SGHTA and CDR2 FQGNSA. Losses at the gene ends were 0 bases for V and 6 bases for J; bases not matched to a gene: 1. CDR3 DNA: TGTGCCAGCAGCTTAGCCCAGGGGGCCGGGGAGCTGTTTTTT. Translated: CASSLAQGAGELFF. Full variable domain (remainder filled in from reference TRBV7-2 and TRBJ2-2): GAGVSQSPSNKVTEKGKDVELRCDPISGHTALYWYRQSLGQGLEFLIYFQGNSAPDKSGLPSDRFSAERTGGSVSTLTIQRTQQEDSAVYLCASSLAQGAGELFFGEGSRLTVL.

This clonotype was seen more than once but under ten times. The chain couples TRBV5-1 to TRBJ2-5, with D possibly TRBD2 on 5 matching bases. CDR1 is SGHRS, CDR2 YFSETQ, per germline. Trimming pared 0 bases from V and 0 bases from J, leaving 6 bases between. The CDR3 runs 14 residues. DNA for the CDR3: TGCGCCAGCAGCTTGGCTAGCTACCAAGAGACCCAGTACTTC. Its protein product is CASSLASYQETQYF.

This chain links TRBV20-1 with TRBJ2-5, with D tentatively TRBD1 (6 bases). The germline V gene has CDR1 DFQATT and CDR2 SNEGSKA (reference sequence). Trimming shortened V by 4 bases and J by 5 bases, and 17 bases separated the two germline ends. The CDR3 consists of 14 residues. The CDR3 nucleotides read TGCAGTGCTACCGGGACACTGATCCGCGAGACCCAGTACTTC. It is translated as CSATGTLIRETQYF.

This clonotype was recorded once. Possible read error: a much larger clone is one base away. This CDR3 is missing its conserved last phenylalanine or tryptophan, likely due to a read error. This chain uses TRBV20-1 with TRBJ2-5; 7 bases are shared with TRBD1. The CDR3 is 14 amino acids. Germline V gene data show CDR1 as DFQATT and CDR2 as SNEGSKA (reference sequence). V lost 6 bases, J lost 1 base, and 8 bases stayed unmatched. This chain's CDR3 is CSAETGTVQETQYL. CDR3 nucleotide sequence: TGCAGTGCCGAAACTGGGACAGTCCAAGAGACCCAGTACTTA.

The chain recombines TRBV7-8 with TRBJ1-2, with D uncertain. Germline loops: CDR1 SGHVS, CDR2 FQNEAQ. V gave up 5 bases and J gave up 2 bases, with 15 bases separating them. The length of the CDR3 is 15 residues. CDR3 sequence (DNA): TGTGCCAGCAGCCCCCTTTCGGCACCCAACTATGGCTACACCTTC. As protein: CASSPLSAPNYGYTF.

The CDR3 DNA reads as TGTGCCATCAGTGAACGACAGCCTCTCACAGATACGCAGTATTTT. As protein: CAISERQPLTDTQYF. V is TRBV10-3 and J is TRBJ2-3; possibly TRBD1 for D (5 bases). The CDR3 has 15 residues. V was shortened by 3 bases and J by 2 bases, with 12 bases between the two germline ends. Germline V gene sequence: CDR1 ENHRY, CDR2 SYGVKD.